This T cell receptor (beta chain) was found in a study of cytomegalovirus exposure and HLA in healthy donors. Study results and caveats: In vitro, three CMV-associated chains proved specific for CMV antigens. Prior analysis indicated that the majority of TCR beta V segments exhibited productivity approximately 90% or approximately 30% of the time. In most subjects, TCR beta sequences reportedly gave accurate predictions of HLA-A and HLA-B alleles. Roughly uniform depth of sequencing across donors was assumed in presence/absence analyses.

60 Vbeta and 13 Jbeta primers were used in PCR. Sequenced by immunoSEQ multiplex PCR; TCRdb stores in-frame clones only, minus some. The repertoire holds about 57,000 clones, with around 83% as singletons. In this sample, this clone turned up a few times. Its antigen remains unknown. The sample consisted of PBMCs. This clonotype was obtained from a man in his thirties or forties in good health and CMV-seronegative.

The CDR3 is CASSDGSTGELFF. The CDR3 DNA sequence: TGTGCCAGCAGTGACGGGAGCACCGGGGAGCTGTTTTTT. This chain uses TRBV6-4 with TRBJ2-2; TRBD2 might be the D (5 bases). The length of the CDR3 is 13 residues. Trimming cost V 2 bases and J 4 bases, with 5 bases left between them. Looked up from germline, CDR1 is MRHNA and CDR2 is SNTAGT.